This T cell receptor beta chain was observed in a study of monozygotic twins with inflammatory bowel disease. Germline loops: CDR1 ENHRY, CDR2 SYGVKD. The CDR3 sequence is 16 residues long. TCRdb re-called the 5' RACE reads, yielding one record per CDR3 amino acid sequence without DNA. The sample includes more than 300,000 distinct CDR3 sequences. The chain combines TRBV10-3 with TRBJ1-3; TCRdb picks TRBD1, but there is no DNA to check that call. The sequence derives from a human donor with ulcerative colitis or Crohn's disease, or a healthy co-twin of an affected twin (not recorded which). Sequencing was done on a sample of blood. CDR3 residues: CAISGRWGGSGNTIYF.